This T cell receptor (beta chain) was profiled in a study of T cells in Graves' hyperthyroidism and ophthalmopathy. This clonotype occurred a few times. Under 3 months was the duration of disease in ophthalmopathy patients, who also had a Clinical Activity Score of at least 3 and a NOSPECS grade of at least 4. Patients were excluded because of uncontrolled infection, other autoimmune disease, pregnancy or lactation. Diagnosing involved the use of clinical symptoms, serum thyroxine and TRAb, thyroid ultrasound and orbital computed tomography. The PBMCs were sourced from fresh peripheral blood (approximately 9 ml). Amplification of TCR beta CDR3 regions was performed using RNA transcripts as template. First-round RT-PCR of the TCR CDR3 relied on the HTBI primer set. A single record per CDR3 protein comes from TCRdb applying MiXCR to the multiplex PCR reads. Here the sample spans under 300,000 distinct CDR3 sequences, around 20% being singletons.

Per the germline V gene, CDR1 is SEHNR and CDR2 is FQNEAQ (reference sequence). The CDR3 has 16 amino acids. The V end lost 2 bases, the J end lost 1 base, and 14 bases lay between the germline ends. This clonotype was obtained from a man younger than 45 with Graves' ophthalmopathy. The chain has TRBV7-9 and TRBJ1-1; possible D gene TRBD1, 6 bases. The sample was blood. The CDR3 is CASSLSGGRTNTEAFF. The CDR3, as DNA: TGTGCCAGCAGCTTATCGGGGGGCCGGACGAACACTGAAGCTTTCTTT.